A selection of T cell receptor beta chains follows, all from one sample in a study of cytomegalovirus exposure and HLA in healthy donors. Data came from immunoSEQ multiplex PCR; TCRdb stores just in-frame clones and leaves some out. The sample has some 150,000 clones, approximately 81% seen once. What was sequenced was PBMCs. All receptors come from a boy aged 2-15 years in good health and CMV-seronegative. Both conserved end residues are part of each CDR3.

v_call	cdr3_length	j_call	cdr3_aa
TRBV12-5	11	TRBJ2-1	CASAQVDEQFF
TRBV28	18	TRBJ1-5	CASSFSVSGGIGNQPQHF
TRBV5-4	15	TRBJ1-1	CASSLSRRRNTEAFF
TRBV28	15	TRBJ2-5	CASSLRLAGVETQYF
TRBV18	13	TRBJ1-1	CASSEQQGTEAFF
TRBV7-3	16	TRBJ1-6	CASSLKTGVANSPLHF
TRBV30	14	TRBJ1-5	CAWSVGQGTQPQHF
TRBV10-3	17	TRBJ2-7	CAISMTGGLAANYEQYF
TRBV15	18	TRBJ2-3	CATSRDRLAVSSTDTQYF
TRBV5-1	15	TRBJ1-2	CASSLQGADVYGYTF
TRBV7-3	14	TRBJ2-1	CASSLSWGLNEQFF
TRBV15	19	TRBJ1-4	CATSPSSLQGPVAVEKLFF
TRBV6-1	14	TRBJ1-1	CASRAVLGGTEAFF
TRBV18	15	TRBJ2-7	CASSPPDSGSYEQYF
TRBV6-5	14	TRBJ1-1	CASSRPGQGVVAFF
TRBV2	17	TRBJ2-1	CASSDTSDTFLHGEQFF
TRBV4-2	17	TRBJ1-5	CASSQESPGQGYQPQHF
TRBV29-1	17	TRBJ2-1	CSVEALRGSGTYNEQFF
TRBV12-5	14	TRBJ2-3	CASGLAVGADTQYF
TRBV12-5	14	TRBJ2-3	CASDLGFSTDTQYF
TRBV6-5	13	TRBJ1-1	CASSRGGFTEAFF
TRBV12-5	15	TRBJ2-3	CASVLAGAYTDTQYF
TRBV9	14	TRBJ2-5	CASSVGLAGETQYF
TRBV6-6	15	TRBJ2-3	CASSYSSPSTDTQYF
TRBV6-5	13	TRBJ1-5	CASSRGLDQPQHF
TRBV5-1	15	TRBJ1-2	CASSLDGQTNYGYTF
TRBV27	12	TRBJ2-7	CASSPSGYEQYF
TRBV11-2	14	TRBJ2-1	CASSLFAGGNEQFF
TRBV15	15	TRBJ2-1	CATSRGVRSYNEQFF
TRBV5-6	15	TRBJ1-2	CASSLGDRESYGYTF
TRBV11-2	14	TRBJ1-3	CASSPGSSGNTIYF
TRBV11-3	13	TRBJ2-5	CASSFTGVKTQYF
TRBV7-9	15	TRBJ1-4	CASSDVRGGYEKLFF
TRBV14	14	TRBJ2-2	CASSFGGNTGELFF
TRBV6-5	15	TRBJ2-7	CASSYSSSLGYEQYF
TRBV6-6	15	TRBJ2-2	CASSYFQGITGELFF
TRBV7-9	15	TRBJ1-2	CASSQDRGWLYGYTF
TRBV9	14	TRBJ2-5	CASSTRGGAETQYF
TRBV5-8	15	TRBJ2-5	CASSRGTSGQETQYF
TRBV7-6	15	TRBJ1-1	CAISQGRELYTEAFF
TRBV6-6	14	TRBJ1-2	CASSYGTGGYGYTF
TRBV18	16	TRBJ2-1	CASSPDRASSYNEQFF
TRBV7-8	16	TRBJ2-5	CASSQKLTGGQETQYF
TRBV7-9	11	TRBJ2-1	CASSIGDEQFF
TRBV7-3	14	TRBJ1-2	CASSLWPGEIGYTF
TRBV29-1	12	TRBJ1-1	CSVLGEGTEAFF
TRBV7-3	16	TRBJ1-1	CASSPEGVPANTEAFF
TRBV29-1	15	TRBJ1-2	CSVEIRRTARKGYTF
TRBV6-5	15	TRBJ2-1	CASSYRDFSYNEQFF
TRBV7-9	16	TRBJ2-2	CSSSLFGEGKTGELFF
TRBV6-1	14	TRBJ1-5	CASSESQGDQPQHF
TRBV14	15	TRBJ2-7	CASSQGSGRSYEQYF
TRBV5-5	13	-	CASSLPIVYEQYF
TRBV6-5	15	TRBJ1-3	CASRDDRGLGNTIYF
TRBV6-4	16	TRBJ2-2	CASSEEDGGAAGELFF
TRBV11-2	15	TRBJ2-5	CASSSIAGGQETQYF
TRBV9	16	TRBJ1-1	CASSVGSGRINTEAFF
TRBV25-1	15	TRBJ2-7	CASSGKTGAVYEQYF